This T cell receptor (beta chain) was retrieved from a study of blood T cell repertoires in COVID-19. Study as a whole: Samples representing acute and convalescent COVID-19 were sourced from the United States, Italy and Spain. Sample material is recorded as cDNA or gDNA derived from T cells, B-cell-depleted T cells, or PBMCs.

Per the germline V gene, CDR1 is SGHVS and CDR2 is FNYEAQ. The CDR3 covers 15 residues. The V and J ends lost 1 base and 9 bases respectively, with 13 bases between them. In this sample, this clone turned up once. As processed by the authors: Using reference gene primer amplification, nucleated cell counts were estimated. Measured with immunoSEQ multiplex PCR; TCRdb has only the in-frame clones, and not every one. V and J calls plus clone size are reproduced from that table; the DNA served to infer D and trimming. The sample shows approximately 80,000 clones, 88% of them seen only once. The sample taken for sequencing was peripheral blood. The chain uses TRBV7-6 and TRBJ1-6; unclear D gene. This receptor was taken from a human donor in a cohort sampled during active COVID-19. This CDR3 reads CASSLEGGSTSPLHF. CDR3 coding DNA: TGTGCCAGCAGCTTAGAAGGAGGTTCAACTTCACCCCTCCACTTT. The full variable domain, completed using reference TRBV7-6 and TRBJ1-6, is GAGVSQSPRYKVTKRGQDVALRCDPISGHVSLYWYRQALGQGPEFLTYFNYEAQQDKSGLPNDRFSAERPEGSISTLTIQRTEQRDSAMYRCASSLEGGSTSPLHFGNGTRLTVT.